The 22 T cell receptor beta chains below were found in one sample sequenced in a study of blood T cell repertoires in COVID-19. Only in-frame clones appear in the TCRdb table, and some are missing; sequencing was by immunoSEQ multiplex PCR. The data hold roughly 25,000 clones, with approximately 85% observed a single time. Material: peripheral blood. The receptors were gathered from a human donor in a cohort sampled during active COVID-19.

This chain joins TRBV18 and TRBJ2-3; 8 nucleotides align to TRBD2. The germline gives CDR1 KGHSH, CDR2 LQKENI. This CDR3 contains 15 residues. The V and J ends lost 5 bases and 2 bases, in that order; junction bases with no gene match: 6. The CDR3 spells CASSYTSGATDTQYF. Here the CDR3 DNA reads TGTGCCAGCTCATACACTAGCGGCGCCACAGATACGCAGTATTTT. The complete variable domain, with remaining parts taken from reference TRBV18 and TRBJ2-3, reads NAGVMQNPRHLVRRRGQEARLRCSPMKGHSHVYWYRQLPEEGLKFMVYLQKENIIDESGMPKERFSAEFPKEGPSILRIQQVVRGDSAAYFCASSYTSGATDTQYFGPGTRLTVL.

The chain joins TRBV6-4 to TRBJ1-2; no reliable D call. Germline values: CDR1 MRHNA, CDR2 SNTAGT. The CDR3 is made up of 13 amino acids. Trimming removed 4 bases from V and 8 bases from J, with 14 bases in between. The CDR3 region is CASSGSTSGGYTF. The CDR3 DNA reads TGTGCCAGCAGTGGTTCCACCTCAGGCGGCTACACCTTC.

The gene calls are TRBV27 and TRBJ2-7; maybe TRBD2 (5 bases). Trimming stripped 8 bases from V and 1 base from J, with 18 bases between. Looked up from germline, CDR1 is MNHEY and CDR2 is SMNVEV (reference sequence). The CDR3 sequence is 15 residues long. The CDR3: CASGRVGFRSYEQYF. Here the CDR3 DNA reads TGTGCCAGCGGGAGAGTCGGCTTTCGATCCTACGAGCAGTACTTC.

The count of this clone is one. The rearrangement uses TRBV28 and TRBJ2-2, with TRBD1 as a possible D gene (6 bases). Looked up from germline, CDR1 is MDHEN and CDR2 is SYDVKM. V was trimmed by 5 bases and J by 5 bases, leaving 12 bases between them. The CDR3 runs 14 residues. CDR3 DNA sequence: TGTGCCAGCAGTATCGGGACACGAACCGGGGAGCTGTTTTTT. This translates into CASSIGTRTGELFF. The whole variable domain, remainder taken from reference TRBV28 and TRBJ2-2, is DVKVTQSSRYLVKRTGEKVFLECVQDMDHENMFWYRQDPGLGLRLIYFSYDVKMKEKGDIPEGYSVSREKKERFSLILESASTNQTSMYLCASSIGTRTGELFFGEGSRLTVL.

This clone was seen more than once but under ten times. CDR3 in amino acids: CASSAQWQNTEAFF. The CDR3 DNA is TGTGCCAGCAGCGCCCAGTGGCAGAACACTGAAGCTTTCTTT. The genes are TRBV9 and TRBJ1-1; D is ambiguous. The germline V gene encodes CDR1 SGDLS and CDR2 YYNGEE. The V and J ends lost 3 bases and 1 base respectively, with 10 bases between them. The CDR3 totals 14 residues.

This chain connects TRBV2 to TRBJ2-1; perhaps TRBD1 as D (6 bases). CDR1 is SNHLY and CDR2 is FYNNEI in the germline V gene. This CDR3 spans 17 amino acids. Trimming took 2 bases from V and 0 from J, leaving 14 bases between them. The CDR3 reads CASSETRQVSSYNEQFF. The DNA of the CDR3 is TGTGCCAGCAGTGAAACCCGACAGGTTAGCTCCTACAATGAGCAGTTCTTC. The full variable domain, rest sourced from reference TRBV2 and TRBJ2-1, is EPEVTQTPSHQVTQMGQEVILRCVPISNHLYFYWYRQILGQKVEFLVSFYNNEISEKSEIFDDQFSVERPDGSNFTLKIRSTKLEDSAMYFCASSETRQVSSYNEQFFGPGTRLTVL.

This clone was detected a few times. J is TRBJ2-2 and V is TRBV5-1, with a tentative D call TRBD1 (6 bases). Looked up from germline, CDR1 is SGHRS and CDR2 is YFSETQ. V was cut by 5 bases and J by 6 bases, with 11 bases left in between. CDR3 length: 13 amino acids. CDR3 sequence: CASSYGQPGELFF. The CDR3, as DNA: TGCGCCAGCAGTTACGGACAGCCCGGGGAGCTGTTTTTT.

This clone was seen a few times. The chain joins TRBV11-2 to TRBJ1-2; 7 bases align to TRBD1. The CDR3 loop spans 14 amino acids. J lost 8 bases, V lost 1 base, and 7 bases had no gene match. Germline V gene data show CDR1 as SGHAT and CDR2 as FQNNGV. The CDR3 sequence: CASSLARRTGGYTF. Here the CDR3 DNA reads TGTGCCAGCAGCTTAGCTCGACGGACAGGCGGCTACACCTTC.

The sample holds a few counts of this clone. This sequence joins TRBV20-1 and TRBJ1-6, with TRBD1 identical over 11 bases. The CDR3 has 11 amino acids. V gave up 5 bases and J gave up 14 bases; unmatched junction bases: 2. Germline V CDR1 and CDR2: DFQATT, SNEGSKA (reference sequence). The CDR3, as DNA: TGCAGTGCTGGGACAGGGGGGTCCCTCCACTTT. It specifies CSAGTGGSLHF.

Here the CDR3 DNA reads TGTGCCAGCAGTTACCCCGACAGGGTCAACGAGCAGTACTTC. It encodes CASSYPDRVNEQYF. The J gene is TRBJ2-7, the V gene TRBV6-2 or TRBV6-3; TRBD1 matches 7 bases. Germline V gives CDR1 MNHEY, CDR2 SVGEGT. J gave up 5 bases and V 2 bases, and 6 bases lay outside the gene matches. This CDR3 is 14 amino acids long.

The gene calls are TRBV27 and TRBJ1-1; D ambiguous. Trimming shortened V by 3 bases and J by 3 bases, and 11 bases separated the two germline ends. CDR3 length: 14 residues. The germline CDR1 and CDR2 sequences are MNHEY and SMNVEV (reference sequence). Here the CDR3 reads CASSFYRGYTEAFF. CDR3 nucleotide sequence: TGTGCCAGCAGTTTTTACCGCGGGTACACTGAAGCTTTCTTT.

The rearrangement links TRBV4-2 to TRBJ2-3, with 8 bases identical to TRBD2. The germline gives CDR1 LGHNA, CDR2 YNFKEQ. The CDR3 is 18 residues long. V was clipped by 0 bases and J by 1 base; unmatched bases: 9. CDR3 residues: CASSQEIPGLGGTDTQYF. In DNA form, the CDR3 reads TGTGCCAGCAGCCAAGAGATCCCGGGACTAGGGGGCACAGATACGCAGTATTTT.

This chain joins TRBV7-2 and TRBJ2-5; 7 nucleotides line up with TRBD2. The CDR3 length is 13 residues. Germline V gene data show CDR1 as SGHTA and CDR2 as FQGNSA. After removal of 8 bases from V and 2 bases from J, the junction contained 5 bases not matched to a gene. The CDR3 protein is CASRQGLQETQYF. In DNA form, the CDR3 reads TGTGCCAGCCGCCAGGGACTACAAGAGACCCAGTACTTC.

A few counts support this clone. The rearrangement uses TRBV7-2 and TRBJ2-1, with 12 bases aligning to TRBD2. Trimming at V came to 3 bases and at J to 8 bases, leaving 8 bases not matched to a gene. Germline V gene lookup returns CDR1 SGHTA and CDR2 FQGNSA. CDR3 length equals 16 residues. CDR3 in amino acids: CASSFLAGGPLYEQFF. As DNA, the CDR3 is TGTGCCAGCAGCTTCCTAGCGGGAGGGCCCCTGTATGAGCAGTTCTTC.

V is TRBV19 and J is TRBJ2-2; 9 bases map to TRBD2. The CDR3 sequence is 15 residues long. Losses at the gene ends were 7 bases for V and 3 bases for J; bases not matched to a gene: 6. Germline CDR1 is LNHDA and CDR2 is SQIVND (reference sequence). The CDR3 here is CASKEGGRDTGELFF. DNA for the CDR3: TGTGCCAGTAAGGAAGGCGGGAGGGACACCGGGGAGCTGTTTTTT.

V usage is TRBV5-4 and J usage is TRBJ2-5; tentatively, D is TRBD2 (7 bases). The V gene lost 4 bases and the J gene lost 2 bases, with 18 bases spanning the gap. The CDR3 is 16 residues long. Germline CDR1 and CDR2: SGHNT and YYREEE (reference sequence). The CDR3 DNA sequence: TGTGCCAGCAGCAAACCGGCGGGGGCAGAGCAAGAGACCCAGTACTTC. This sequence encodes CASSKPAGAEQETQYF.

The chain joins TRBV6-2 or TRBV6-3 to TRBJ1-6; 9 positions agree with TRBD1. There are 16 residues in the CDR3. V trimming: 5 bases; J trimming: 7 bases; junction bases outside the gene matches: 9. Per germline, CDR1 MNHEY and CDR2 SVGEGT. The CDR3 DNA reads as TGTGCCAGCAGTGACGTACAGGGGGCCGGGAATTCACCCCTCCACTTT. It yields the protein CASSDVQGAGNSPLHF.

The rearrangement links TRBV5-4 to TRBJ2-7; D might be TRBD2 (7 bases). The CDR3 sequence is 15 residues long. Germline-derived CDR1 and CDR2 are SGHNT and YYREEE (reference sequence). Trimming cost V 5 bases and J 0 bases, with 15 bases left between them. CDR3 sequence reads: CASRSSGGLSYEQYF. The CDR3 coding sequence is TGTGCCAGCAGGTCTTCGGGGGGCCTCTCCTACGAGCAGTACTTC. The full variable domain, rest sourced from reference TRBV5-4 and TRBJ2-7, is ETGVTQSPTHLIKTRGQQVTLRCSSQSGHNTVSWYQQALGQGPQFIFQYYREEENGRGNFPPRFSGLQFPNYSSELNVNALELDDSALYLCASRSSGGLSYEQYFGPGTRLTVT.

V usage is TRBV3-1 (or the pseudogene TRBV3-2) and J usage is TRBJ1-1; the D gene is possibly TRBD1 (5 bases). The CDR3 has 13 amino acids. The germline CDR1 and CDR2 sequences are LGHDT and YNNKEL (reference sequence). Trimming took 1 base from V and 4 from J, leaving 7 bases between them. CDR3: CASSQGTLTEAFF. CDR3 sequence (DNA): TGTGCCAGCAGCCAAGGGACACTCACTGAAGCTTTCTTT.

This chain uses TRBV28 with TRBJ1-2, with 7 bases lining up with TRBD1. Germline V gene sequence: CDR1 MDHEN, CDR2 SYDVKM. There are 16 residues in the CDR3. V lost 4 bases and J lost 5; bases outside the gene matches: 13. The CDR3: CASSSNSQTGRYGYTF. As DNA, the CDR3 is TGTGCCAGCAGTTCGAACAGCCAGACAGGGAGGTATGGCTACACCTTC.

Judged by abundance, this clone is medium-sized. This rearrangement joins TRBV10-2 to TRBJ2-7, with 7 bases identical to TRBD1. Germline assignment: CDR1 WSHSY and CDR2 SAAADI. The CDR3 totals 15 residues. J gave up 0 bases and V 10 bases, and 12 bases lay outside the gene matches. In nucleotides, the CDR3 is TGCGCCACCGCAGTCCCGGGACAGAGCTCCTACGAGCAGTACTTC. It is translated as CATAVPGQSSYEQYF.

This clone was picked up one time. The V and J genes are TRBV3-1 (or the pseudogene TRBV3-2) and TRBJ2-1; 7 positions agree with TRBD2. CDR1 is LGHDT and CDR2 is YNNKEL in the germline V gene (reference sequence). CDR3 length: 15 amino acids. Trimming took 3 bases from V and 8 from J; bases not matched to a gene: 10. The CDR3 DNA reads as TGTGCCAGCAGCCAGGGAGGGGTTATCCGGGATGAGCAGTTCTTC. This gives the protein CASSQGGVIRDEQFF.